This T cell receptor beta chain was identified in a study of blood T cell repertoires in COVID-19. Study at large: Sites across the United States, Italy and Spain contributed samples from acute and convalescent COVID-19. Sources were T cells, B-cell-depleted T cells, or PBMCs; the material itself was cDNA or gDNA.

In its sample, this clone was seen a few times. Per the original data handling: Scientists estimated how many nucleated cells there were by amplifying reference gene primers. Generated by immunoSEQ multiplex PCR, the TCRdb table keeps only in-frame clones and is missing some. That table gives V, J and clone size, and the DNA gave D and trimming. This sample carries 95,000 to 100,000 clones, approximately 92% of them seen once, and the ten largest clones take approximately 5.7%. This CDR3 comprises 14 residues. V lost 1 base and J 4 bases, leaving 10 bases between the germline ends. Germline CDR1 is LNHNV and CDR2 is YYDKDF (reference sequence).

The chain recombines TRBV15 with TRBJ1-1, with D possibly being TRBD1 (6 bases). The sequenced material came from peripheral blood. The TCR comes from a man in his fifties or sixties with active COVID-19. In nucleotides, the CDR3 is TGTGCCACCAGCAGAGGGACAGCTGGCACTGAAGCTTTCTTT. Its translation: CATSRGTAGTEAFF.